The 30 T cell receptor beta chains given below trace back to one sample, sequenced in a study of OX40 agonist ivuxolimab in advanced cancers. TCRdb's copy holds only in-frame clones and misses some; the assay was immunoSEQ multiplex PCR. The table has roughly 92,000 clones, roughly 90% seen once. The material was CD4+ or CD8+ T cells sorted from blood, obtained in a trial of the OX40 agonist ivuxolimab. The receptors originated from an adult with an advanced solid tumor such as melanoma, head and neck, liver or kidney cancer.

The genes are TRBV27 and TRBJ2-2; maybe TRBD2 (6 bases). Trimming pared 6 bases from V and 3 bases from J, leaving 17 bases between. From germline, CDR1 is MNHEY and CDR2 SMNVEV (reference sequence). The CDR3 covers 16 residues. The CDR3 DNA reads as TGTGCCAGCAGGGCCCTAGTCGGGAGAGACACCGGGGAGCTGTTTTTT. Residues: CASRALVGRDTGELFF.

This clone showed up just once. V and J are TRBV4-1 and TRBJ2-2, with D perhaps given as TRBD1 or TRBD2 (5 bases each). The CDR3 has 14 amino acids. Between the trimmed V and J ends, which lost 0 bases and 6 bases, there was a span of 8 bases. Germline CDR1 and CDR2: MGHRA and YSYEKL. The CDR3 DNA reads TGCGCCAGCAGCCAAGAACGAGGGGCCGGGGAGCTGTTTTTT. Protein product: CASSQERGAGELFF.

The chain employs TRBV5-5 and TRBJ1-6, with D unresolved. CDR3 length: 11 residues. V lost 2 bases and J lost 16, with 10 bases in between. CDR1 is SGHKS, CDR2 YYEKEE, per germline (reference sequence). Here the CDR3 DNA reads TGTGCCAGCAGCTTTGGGTCCTTACTCCACTTT. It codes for CASSFGSLLHF. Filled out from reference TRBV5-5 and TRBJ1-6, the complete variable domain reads DAGVTQSPTHLIKTRGQQVTLRCSPISGHKSVSWYQQVLGQGPQFIFQYYEKEERGRGNFPDRFSARQFPNYSSELNVNALLLGDSALYLCASSFGSLLHFGNGTRLTVT.

CDR3 coding DNA: TGTGCCAGCAGCTTATTCCGGGACAGACCCAACACCATATATTTT. Amino acids: CASSLFRDRPNTIYF. The chain uses TRBV6-5 and TRBJ1-3; the match to TRBD1 covers 7 bases. Germline CDR1 reads MNHEY; CDR2 reads SVGAGI. CDR3 length equals 15 residues. V shed 6 bases and J 7 bases; nucleotides not matched to a gene: 12.

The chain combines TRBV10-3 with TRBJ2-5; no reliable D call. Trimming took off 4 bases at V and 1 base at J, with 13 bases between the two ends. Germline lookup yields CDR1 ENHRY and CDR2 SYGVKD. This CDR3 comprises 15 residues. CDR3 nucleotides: TGTGCCATCAGTGTCTTTATCGCCGGCCAAGAGACCCAGTACTTC. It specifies CAISVFIAGQETQYF.

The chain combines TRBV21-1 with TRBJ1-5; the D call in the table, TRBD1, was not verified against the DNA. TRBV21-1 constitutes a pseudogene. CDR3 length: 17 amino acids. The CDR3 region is CASSKGPTGTSNQPQHF. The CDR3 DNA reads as TGTGCCAGCAGCAAAGGCCCGACAGGGACAAGCAATCAGCCCCAGCATTTT.

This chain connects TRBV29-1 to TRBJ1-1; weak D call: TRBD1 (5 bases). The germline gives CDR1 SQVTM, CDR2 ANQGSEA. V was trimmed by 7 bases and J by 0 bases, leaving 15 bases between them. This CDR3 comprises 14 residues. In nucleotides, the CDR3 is TGCAGCGCCCTCAAGGGGCATCTGAACACTGAAGCTTTCTTT. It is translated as CSALKGHLNTEAFF.

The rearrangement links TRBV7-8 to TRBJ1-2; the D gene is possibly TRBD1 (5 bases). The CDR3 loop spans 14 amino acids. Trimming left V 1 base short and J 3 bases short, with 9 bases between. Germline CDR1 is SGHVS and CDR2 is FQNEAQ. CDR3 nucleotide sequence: TGTGCCAGCAGCTTAGGCGACAGACACTATGGCTACACCTTC. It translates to CASSLGDRHYGYTF.

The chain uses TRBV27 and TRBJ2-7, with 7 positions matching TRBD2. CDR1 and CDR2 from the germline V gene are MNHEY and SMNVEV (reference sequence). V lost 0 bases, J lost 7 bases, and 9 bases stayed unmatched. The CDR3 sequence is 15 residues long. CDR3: CASSLSNGRVREQYF. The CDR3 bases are TGTGCCAGCAGTTTATCGAATGGGAGGGTCCGAGAGCAGTACTTC.

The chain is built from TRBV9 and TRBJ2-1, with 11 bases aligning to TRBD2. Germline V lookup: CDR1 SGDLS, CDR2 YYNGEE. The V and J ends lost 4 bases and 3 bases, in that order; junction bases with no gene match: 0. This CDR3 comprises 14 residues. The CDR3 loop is CASSTSGGYNEQFF. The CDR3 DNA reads TGTGCCAGCAGCACTAGCGGGGGCTACAATGAGCAGTTCTTC. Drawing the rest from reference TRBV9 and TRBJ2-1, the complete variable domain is DSGVTQTPKHLITATGQRVTLRCSPRSGDLSVYWYQQSLDQGLQFLIQYYNGEERAKGNILERFSAQQFPDLHSELNLSSLELGDSALYFCASSTSGGYNEQFFGPGTRLTVL.

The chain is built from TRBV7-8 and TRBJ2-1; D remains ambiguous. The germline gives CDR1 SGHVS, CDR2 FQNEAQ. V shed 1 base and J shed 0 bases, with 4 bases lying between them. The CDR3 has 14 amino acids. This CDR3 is CASSLEPSYNEQFF. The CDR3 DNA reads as TGTGCCAGCAGCTTAGAACCCTCCTACAATGAGCAGTTCTTC.

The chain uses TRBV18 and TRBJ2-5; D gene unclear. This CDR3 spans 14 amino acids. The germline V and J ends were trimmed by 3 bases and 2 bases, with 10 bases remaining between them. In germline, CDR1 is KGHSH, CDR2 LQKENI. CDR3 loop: CASSPARPQETQYF. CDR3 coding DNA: TGTGCCAGCTCACCGGCGAGGCCGCAAGAGACCCAGTACTTC.

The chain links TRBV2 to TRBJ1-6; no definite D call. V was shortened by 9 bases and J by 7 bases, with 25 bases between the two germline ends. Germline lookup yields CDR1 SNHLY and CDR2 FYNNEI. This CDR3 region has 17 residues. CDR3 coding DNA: TGTGCCAGAGAGGTGGAAGGCAAACGGACCAAAAATTCACCCCTCCACTTT. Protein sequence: CAREVEGKRTKNSPLHF.

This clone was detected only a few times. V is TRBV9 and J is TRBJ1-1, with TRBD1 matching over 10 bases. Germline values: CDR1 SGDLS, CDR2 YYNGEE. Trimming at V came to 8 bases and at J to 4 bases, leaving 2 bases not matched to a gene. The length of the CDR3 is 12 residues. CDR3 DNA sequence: TGTGCCAGGCGGACAGGGGGCACTGAAGCTTTCTTT. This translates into CARRTGGTEAFF.

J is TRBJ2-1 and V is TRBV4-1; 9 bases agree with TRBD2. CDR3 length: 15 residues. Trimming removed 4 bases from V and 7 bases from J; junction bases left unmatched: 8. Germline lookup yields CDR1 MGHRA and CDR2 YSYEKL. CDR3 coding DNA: TGCGCCAGCAGCCTAGTTGATAGCGGGAGAAATGAGCAGTTCTTC. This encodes CASSLVDSGRNEQFF.

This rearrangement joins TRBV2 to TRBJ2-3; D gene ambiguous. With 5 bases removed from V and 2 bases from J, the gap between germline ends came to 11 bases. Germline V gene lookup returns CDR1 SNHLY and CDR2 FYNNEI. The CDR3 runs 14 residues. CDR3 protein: CASSPSYNTDTQYF. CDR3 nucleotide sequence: TGTGCCAGCAGTCCTTCCTACAACACAGATACGCAGTATTTT. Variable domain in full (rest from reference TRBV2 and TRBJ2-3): EPEVTQTPSHQVTQMGQEVILRCVPISNHLYFYWYRQILGQKVEFLVSFYNNEISEKSEIFDDQFSVERPDGSNFTLKIRSTKLEDSAMYFCASSPSYNTDTQYFGPGTRLTVL.

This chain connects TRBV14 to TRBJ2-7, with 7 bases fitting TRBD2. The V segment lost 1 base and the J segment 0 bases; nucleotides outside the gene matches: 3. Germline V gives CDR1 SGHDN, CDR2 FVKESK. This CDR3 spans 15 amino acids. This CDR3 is CASSQVSSGSYEQYF. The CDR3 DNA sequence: TGTGCCAGCAGCCAAGTTTCTAGCGGCTCCTACGAGCAGTACTTC.

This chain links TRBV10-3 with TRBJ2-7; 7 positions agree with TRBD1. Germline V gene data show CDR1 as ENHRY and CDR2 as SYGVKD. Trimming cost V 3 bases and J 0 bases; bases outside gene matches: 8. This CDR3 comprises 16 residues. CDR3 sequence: CAISDQTGYPSYEQYF. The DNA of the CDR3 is TGTGCCATCAGTGACCAGACAGGGTATCCCTCCTACGAGCAGTACTTC.

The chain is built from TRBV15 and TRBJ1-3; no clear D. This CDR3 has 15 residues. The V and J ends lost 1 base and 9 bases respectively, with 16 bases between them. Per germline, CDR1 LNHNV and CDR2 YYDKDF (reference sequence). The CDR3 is CATSRVFDLTSTIYF. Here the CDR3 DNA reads TGTGCCACCAGCAGAGTTTTTGACCTGACCAGCACCATATATTTT.

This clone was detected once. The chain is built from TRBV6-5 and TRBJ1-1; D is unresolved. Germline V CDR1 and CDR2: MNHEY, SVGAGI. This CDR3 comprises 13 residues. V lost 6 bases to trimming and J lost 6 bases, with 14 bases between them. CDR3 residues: CASSPGLTPEAFF. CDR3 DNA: TGTGCCAGCAGCCCCGGACTCACACCTGAAGCTTTCTTT.

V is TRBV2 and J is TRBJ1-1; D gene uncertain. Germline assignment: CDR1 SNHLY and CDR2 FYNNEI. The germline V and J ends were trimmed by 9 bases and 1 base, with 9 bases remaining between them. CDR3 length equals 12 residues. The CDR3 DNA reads TGTGCCAGGCGGACCGAGAACACTGAAGCTTTCTTT. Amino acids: CARRTENTEAFF.

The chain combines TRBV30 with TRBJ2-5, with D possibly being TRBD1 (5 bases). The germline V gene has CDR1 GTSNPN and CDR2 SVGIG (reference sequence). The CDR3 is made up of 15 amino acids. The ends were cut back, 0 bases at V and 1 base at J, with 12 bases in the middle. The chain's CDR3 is CAWSVVREFQETQYF. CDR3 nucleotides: TGTGCCTGGAGTGTAGTCAGGGAATTCCAAGAGACCCAGTACTTC.

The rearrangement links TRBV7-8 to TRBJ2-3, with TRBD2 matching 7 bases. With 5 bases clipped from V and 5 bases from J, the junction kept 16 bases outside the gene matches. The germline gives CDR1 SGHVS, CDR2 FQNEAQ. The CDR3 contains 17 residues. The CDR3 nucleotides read TGTGCCAGCAGCCCCCCTTGGGGGGAGGGCCGGGGAGATACGCAGTATTTT. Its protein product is CASSPPWGEGRGDTQYF.

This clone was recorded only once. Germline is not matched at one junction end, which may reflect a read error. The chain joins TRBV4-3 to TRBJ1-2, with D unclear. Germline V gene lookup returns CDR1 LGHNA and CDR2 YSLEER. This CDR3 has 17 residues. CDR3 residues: CASSQDPPPGPTYGYAF. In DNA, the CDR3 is TGCGCCAGCAGCCAAGATCCCCCCCCGGGCCCTACCTATGGCTACGCCTTC.

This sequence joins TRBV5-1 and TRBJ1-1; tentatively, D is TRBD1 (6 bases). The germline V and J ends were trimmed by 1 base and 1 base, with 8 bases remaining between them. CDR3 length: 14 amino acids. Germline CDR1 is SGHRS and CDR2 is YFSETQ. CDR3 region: CASSLTGQNTEAFF. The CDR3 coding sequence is TGCGCCAGCAGCTTGACAGGGCAGAACACTGAAGCTTTCTTT.

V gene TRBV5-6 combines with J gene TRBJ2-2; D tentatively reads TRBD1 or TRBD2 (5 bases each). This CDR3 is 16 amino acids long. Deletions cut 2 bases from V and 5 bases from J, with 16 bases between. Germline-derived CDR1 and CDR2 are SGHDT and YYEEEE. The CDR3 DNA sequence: TGTGCCAGCAGCTTACTTAGGAAGGGACGGACCGGGGAGCTGTTTTTT. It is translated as CASSLLRKGRTGELFF. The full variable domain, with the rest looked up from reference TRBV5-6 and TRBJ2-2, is DAGVTQSPTHLIKTRGQQVTLRCSPKSGHDTVSWYQQALGQGPQFIFQYYEEEERQRGNFPDRFSGHQFPNYSSELNVNALLLGDSALYLCASSLLRKGRTGELFFGEGSRLTVL.

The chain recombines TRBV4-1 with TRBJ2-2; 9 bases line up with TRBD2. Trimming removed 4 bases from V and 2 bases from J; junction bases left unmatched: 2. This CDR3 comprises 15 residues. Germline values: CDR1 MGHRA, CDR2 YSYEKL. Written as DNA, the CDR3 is TGCGCCAGCAGCCCGGGACTAGCTAACACCGGGGAGCTGTTTTTT. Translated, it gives CASSPGLANTGELFF.

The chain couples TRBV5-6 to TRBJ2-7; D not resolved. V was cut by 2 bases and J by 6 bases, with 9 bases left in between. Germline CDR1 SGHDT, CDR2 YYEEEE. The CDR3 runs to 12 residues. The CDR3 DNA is TGTGCCAGCAGCTTAATATCGGGCGAGCAGTACTTC. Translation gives CASSLISGEQYF. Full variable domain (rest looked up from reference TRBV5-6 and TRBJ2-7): DAGVTQSPTHLIKTRGQQVTLRCSPKSGHDTVSWYQQALGQGPQFIFQYYEEEERQRGNFPDRFSGHQFPNYSSELNVNALLLGDSALYLCASSLISGEQYFGPGTRLTVT.

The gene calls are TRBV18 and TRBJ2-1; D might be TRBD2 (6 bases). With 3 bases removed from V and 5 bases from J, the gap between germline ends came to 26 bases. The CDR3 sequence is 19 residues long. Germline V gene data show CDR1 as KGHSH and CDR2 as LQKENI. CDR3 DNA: TGTGCCAGCTCACCGAGGTCTAGGGAGCGACGGGAGAGGGACAATGAGCAGTTCTTC. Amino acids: CASSPRSRERRERDNEQFF. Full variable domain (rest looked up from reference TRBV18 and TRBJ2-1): NAGVMQNPRHLVRRRGQEARLRCSPMKGHSHVYWYRQLPEEGLKFMVYLQKENIIDESGMPKERFSAEFPKEGPSILRIQQVVRGDSAAYFCASSPRSRERRERDNEQFFGPGTRLTVL.

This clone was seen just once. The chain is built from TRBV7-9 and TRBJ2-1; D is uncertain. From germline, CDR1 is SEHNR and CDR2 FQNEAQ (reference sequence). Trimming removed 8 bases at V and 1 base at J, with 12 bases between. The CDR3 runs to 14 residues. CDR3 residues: CASGLGGSYNEQFF. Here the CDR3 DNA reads TGTGCCAGCGGCCTGGGTGGTTCCTACAATGAGCAGTTCTTC. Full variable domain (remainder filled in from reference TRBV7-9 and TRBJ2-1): DTGVSQNPRHKITKRGQNVTFRCDPISEHNRLYWYRQTLGQGPEFLTYFQNEAQLEKSRLLSDRFSAERPKGSFSTLEIQRTEQGDSAMYLCASGLGGSYNEQFFGPGTRLTVL.